The 14 T cell receptor beta chains given below trace back to one sample, sequenced in a study of brain T cells in children with intractable seizures. Some clones are missing from TCRdb's copy, which holds only in-frame ones; the method was immunoSEQ multiplex PCR. The sample has about 340,000 clones, 85% to 95% seen once. Stated time point: blood from clinic visit 5 months post-surgery; TSC patient then seizure free. Sequenced material: peripheral blood, taken less than 6 months after surgery. The receptors here all came from a boy under two years old with tuberous sclerosis and intractable seizures.

The chain joins TRBV6-1 to TRBJ1-4, with a tentative D call TRBD1 (5 bases). CDR1 is MNHNS and CDR2 is SASEGT in the germline V gene. Trimming took 1 base from V and 7 from J, leaving 13 bases between them. This CDR3 spans 15 amino acids. The CDR3: CASSEDWGVGEKLFF. For the CDR3, the DNA is TGTGCCAGCAGTGAAGATTGGGGGGTCGGTGAAAAACTGTTTTTT.

The chain has TRBV19 and TRBJ1-3; D is uncertain. This CDR3 spans 16 amino acids. Germline-derived CDR1 and CDR2 are LNHDA and SQIVND (reference sequence). With 2 bases removed from V and 0 bases from J, the gap between germline ends came to 11 bases. As DNA, the CDR3 is TGTGCCAGTAGTATACCGGGAAGGTTCTCTGGAAACACCATATATTTT. Translating gives CASSIPGRFSGNTIYF.

The chain links TRBV14 to TRBJ1-2, with D hard to call. V gave up 1 base and J gave up 4 bases, with 10 bases separating them. The CDR3 is 14 residues long. Germline CDR1 reads SGHDN; CDR2 reads FVKESK. The CDR3 sequence is CASSQGVFAYGYTF. CDR3 sequence (DNA): TGTGCCAGCAGCCAAGGTGTATTTGCCTATGGCTACACCTTC.

The chain recombines TRBV18 with TRBJ2-1; D gene unclear. The CDR3 runs 13 residues. V shed 4 bases and J shed 1 base, with 5 bases lying between them. CDR1 KGHSH and CDR2 LQKENI come from the germline V gene. The CDR3 loop is CASSLSSYNEQFF. The CDR3 bases are TGTGCCAGCTCACTGAGTTCCTACAATGAGCAGTTCTTC.

V and J are TRBV5-6 and TRBJ1-3; D gene unclear. The germline V and J ends were trimmed by 0 bases and 3 bases, with 13 bases remaining between them. The CDR3 extends over 16 amino acids. Germline-derived CDR1 and CDR2 are SGHDT and YYEEEE. The CDR3 region has the DNA TGTGCCAGCAGCTTGGTAGGCAGGATGGATGGAAACACCATATATTTT. Its translation: CASSLVGRMDGNTIYF.

J is TRBJ2-5 and V is TRBV7-2, with 13 positions matching TRBD2. The CDR3 sequence is 17 residues long. After removal of 2 bases from V and 4 bases from J, the junction contained 7 bases not matched to a gene. Germline loops: CDR1 SGHTA, CDR2 FQGNSA. The CDR3 protein is CASSLKLLAGGPETQYF. CDR3 DNA: TGTGCCAGCAGCTTAAAGCTACTAGCGGGGGGGCCAGAGACCCAGTACTTC.

The J gene is TRBJ2-3, the V gene TRBV7-2, with 10 bases lining up with TRBD2. From germline, CDR1 is SGHTA and CDR2 FQGNSA. J lost 6 bases, V lost 5 bases, and 14 bases had no gene match. The CDR3 consists of 17 residues. The chain's CDR3 is CASSRQPSGGQRDTQYF. The CDR3 nucleotides are TGTGCCAGCAGCCGGCAACCTAGCGGGGGCCAGAGGGATACGCAGTATTTT.

The chain has TRBV7-3 and TRBJ2-1; TRBD2 matches at 10 bases. CDR1 SGHTA and CDR2 FQGTGA come from the germline V gene. The V segment lost 3 bases and the J segment 7 bases; nucleotides outside the gene matches: 9. The CDR3 contains 16 residues. DNA of the CDR3: TGTGCCAGCAGCTTCACTAGCGGGAAGTTAGCAAATGAGCAGTTCTTC. It translates to CASSFTSGKLANEQFF.

The chain has TRBV5-5 and TRBJ2-3; 12 bases map to TRBD2. J was trimmed by 1 base and V by 3 bases; bases with no gene match: 0. The CDR3 contains 15 residues. Germline V gives CDR1 SGHKS, CDR2 YYEKEE (reference sequence). The CDR3 coding sequence is TGTGCCAGCAGCTGGACTAGCGGGGGCACAGATACGCAGTATTTT. It is translated as CASSWTSGGTDTQYF. Supplemented by reference TRBV5-5 and TRBJ2-3, the full variable domain reads DAGVTQSPTHLIKTRGQQVTLRCSPISGHKSVSWYQQVLGQGPQFIFQYYEKEERGRGNFPDRFSARQFPNYSSELNVNALLLGDSALYLCASSWTSGGTDTQYFGPGTRLTVL.

V gene TRBV7-9 combines with J gene TRBJ1-1; D remains unclear. The germline V gene encodes CDR1 SEHNR and CDR2 FQNEAQ (reference sequence). This CDR3 is built from 15 residues. Trimming pared 1 base from V and 0 bases from J, leaving 9 bases between. CDR3 nucleotide sequence: TGTGCCAGCAGCTTAGAGGTTGAGGTGAACACTGAAGCTTTCTTT. Protein: CASSLEVEVNTEAFF.

V and J are TRBV7-2 and TRBJ2-3; D possibly corresponds to TRBD2 (6 bases). V lost 3 bases and J 2 bases, leaving 12 bases between the germline ends. The CDR3 covers 15 residues. Germline values: CDR1 SGHTA, CDR2 FQGNSA. The CDR3 region has the DNA TGTGCCAGCAGCTTCTCGGGCGGGAACACAGATACGCAGTATTTT. This translates into CASSFSGGNTDTQYF.

The chain couples TRBV30 to TRBJ1-1; D unresolved. This CDR3 comprises 12 residues. CDR1 and CDR2 from the germline V gene are GTSNPN and SVGIG (reference sequence). V lost 4 bases, J lost 5 bases, and 11 bases lay in between. The CDR3 is CAWTWRSTEAFF. DNA of the CDR3: TGTGCCTGGACCTGGAGGAGTACTGAAGCTTTCTTT. Drawing the rest from reference TRBV30 and TRBJ1-1, the complete variable domain is SQTIHQWPATLVQPVGSPLSLECTVEGTSNPNLYWYRQAAGRGLQLLFYSVGIGQISSEVPQNLSASRPQDRQFILSSKKLLLSDSGFYLCAWTWRSTEAFFGQGTRLTVV.

This rearrangement joins TRBV9 to TRBJ2-7; TRBD2 matches 9 bases. CDR3 length: 18 amino acids. Germline V gene data show CDR1 as SGDLS and CDR2 as YYNGEE. V lost 3 bases and J lost 0; bases outside the gene matches: 13. Here the CDR3 DNA reads TGTGCCAGCAGCGACCGCGCCTTTAGCGGGGGTTTCTCCTACGAGCAGTACTTC. This gives the protein CASSDRAFSGGFSYEQYF. Based on the CDR3 plus reference TRBV9 and TRBJ2-7, the full variable domain is DSGVTQTPKHLITATGQRVTLRCSPRSGDLSVYWYQQSLDQGLQFLIQYYNGEERAKGNILERFSAQQFPDLHSELNLSSLELGDSALYFCASSDRAFSGGFSYEQYFGPGTRLTVT.

The chain carries TRBV27 and TRBJ1-2; D might be TRBD1 (6 bases). The CDR3 consists of 14 residues. The germline V gene encodes CDR1 MNHEY and CDR2 SMNVEV (reference sequence). V dropped 7 bases and J dropped 1 base, with 13 bases sitting between them. CDR3 protein: CASKLTGNNYGYTF. CDR3 nucleotides: TGTGCCAGCAAACTAACAGGGAATAACTATGGCTACACCTTC.